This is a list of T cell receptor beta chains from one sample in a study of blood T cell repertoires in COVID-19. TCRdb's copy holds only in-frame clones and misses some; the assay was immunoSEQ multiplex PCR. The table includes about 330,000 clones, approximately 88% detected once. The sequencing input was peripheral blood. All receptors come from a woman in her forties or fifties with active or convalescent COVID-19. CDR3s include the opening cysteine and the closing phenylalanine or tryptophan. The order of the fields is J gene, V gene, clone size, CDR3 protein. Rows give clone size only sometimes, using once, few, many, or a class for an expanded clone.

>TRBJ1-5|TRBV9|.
CASSVRDQPQHF
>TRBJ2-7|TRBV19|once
CASSIALAETFTYEQYF
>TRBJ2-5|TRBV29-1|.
CSVGGTSGDQETQYF
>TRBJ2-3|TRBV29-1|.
CSSRGVFRDSIITDTQYF
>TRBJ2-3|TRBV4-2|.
CASSQDPSNTDTQYF
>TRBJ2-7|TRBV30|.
CAWSRYLTSGRPYEQYF
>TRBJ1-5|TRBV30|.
CAWTAGGTDSNQPQHF
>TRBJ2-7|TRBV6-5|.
CASSSGGLASYEQYF
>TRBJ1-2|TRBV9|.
CASSDRGGYTF
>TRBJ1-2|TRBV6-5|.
CASSYSINQGADGYTF
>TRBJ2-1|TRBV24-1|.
CATSEPTSYGSYNEQFF
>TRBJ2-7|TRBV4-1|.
CASSQDYTGRGAPYF
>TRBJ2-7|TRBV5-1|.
CASSGTLAGGMDEQYF
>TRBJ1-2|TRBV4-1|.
CASSQGTGLNYGYTF
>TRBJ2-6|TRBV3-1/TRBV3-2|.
CASSPVSSGANVLTF
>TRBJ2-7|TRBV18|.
CASSPRTGSYEQYF
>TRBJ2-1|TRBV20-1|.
CSASASLVSYNEQFF
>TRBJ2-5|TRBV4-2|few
CASSQESVAGGANGETQYF
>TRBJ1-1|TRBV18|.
CASSGRGGAEAFF
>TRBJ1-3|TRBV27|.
CASSLAGASGNTIYF
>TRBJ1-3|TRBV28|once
CASSLFRGNTIYF
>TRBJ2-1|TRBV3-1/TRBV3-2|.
CASSPSGLSSYNEQFF
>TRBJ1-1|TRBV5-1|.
CASSLTGAGNTEAFF
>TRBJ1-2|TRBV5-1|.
CASSLVQGAYGYTF
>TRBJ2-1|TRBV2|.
CASSEGSHPYNEQFF
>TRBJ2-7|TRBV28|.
CASSFVLVTGQGRYEQYF
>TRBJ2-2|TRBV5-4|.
CASSKLPLAGELFF
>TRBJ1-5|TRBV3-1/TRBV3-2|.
CASSQDRPGQGVDYSNQPQHF
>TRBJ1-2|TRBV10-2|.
CASSESSAVGGGYTF
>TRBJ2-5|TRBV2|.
CASSYYRAAGETQYF
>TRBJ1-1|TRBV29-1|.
CSVERVNTEAFF
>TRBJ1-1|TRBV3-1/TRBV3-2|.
CASSRFTLTGGRTEAFF
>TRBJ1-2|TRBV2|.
CASSAAGTGWANGYTF
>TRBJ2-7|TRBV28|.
CASGGGSYEQYF
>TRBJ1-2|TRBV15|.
CATRQGYGYTF
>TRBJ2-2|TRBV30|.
CAWSLRTGPNTGELFF
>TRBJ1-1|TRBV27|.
CASSLRPGGRADTEAFF
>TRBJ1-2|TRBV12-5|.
CASGIITGPANYGYTF
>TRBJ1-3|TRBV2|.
CASSGVGDRGPTRRRNTIYF
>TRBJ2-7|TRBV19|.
CATLPTAGSSYEQYF
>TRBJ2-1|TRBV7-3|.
CASSAGTGVYNEQFF
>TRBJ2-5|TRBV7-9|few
CASSLASPGTGKETQYF
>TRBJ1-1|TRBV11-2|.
CASSKTGTEAFF
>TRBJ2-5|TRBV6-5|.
CASSLGTGREETQYF
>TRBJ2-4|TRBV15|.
CATSKSSGVAKNIQYF
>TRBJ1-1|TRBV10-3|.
CAIKSTGGGTEAFF
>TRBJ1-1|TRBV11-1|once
CASSPAGTYTEAFF
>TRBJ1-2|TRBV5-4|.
CASSAAISGGYGYTF
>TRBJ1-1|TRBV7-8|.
CASSLGGRMAEAFF
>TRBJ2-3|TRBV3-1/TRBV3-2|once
CASSQDTTSTDTQYF
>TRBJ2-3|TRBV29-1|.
CSGRQGTHLSTDTQYF
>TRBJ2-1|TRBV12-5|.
CASGFSGGVYNEQFF
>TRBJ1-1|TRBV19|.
CASSNLAPTEAFF
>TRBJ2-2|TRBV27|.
CASRFNTNTGELFF
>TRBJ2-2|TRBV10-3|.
CAISEFGGSGAGELFF